This TCR beta chain was documented in a study of T cell responses to AZD1222 COVID-19 vaccine. General study findings and limits: It should be noted that donors were predominantly white British and more often female, and clonal diversity was possibly underestimated. Researchers took repertoire samples only after the peak T cell response had come. Per reports, nearly half of all spike-specific TCRs target regions that are unmutated in variants. Baseline testing showed seropositivity in only a handful of AZD1222 recipients.

Profiled with immunoSEQ multiplex PCR; TCRdb holds only in-frame clones, not every one. The table shows roughly 140,000 clones, with 75% to 95% occurring only once. A word on this clone: Antigen unknown.

Germline V gene sequence: CDR1 SGDLS, CDR2 YYNGEE. V was shortened by 3 bases and J by 0 bases, with 10 bases between the two germline ends. This CDR3 spans 15 amino acids. This clonotype originated in an adult in good health. The genes are TRBV9 and TRBJ1-3; maybe TRBD1 (5 bases). This specimen consisted of peripheral blood, obtained on day 0 of MenACWY control vaccination. The CDR3 spells CASSGRDHSGNTIYF. CDR3 nucleotides: TGTGCCAGCAGCGGCCGGGACCACTCTGGAAACACCATATATTTT.